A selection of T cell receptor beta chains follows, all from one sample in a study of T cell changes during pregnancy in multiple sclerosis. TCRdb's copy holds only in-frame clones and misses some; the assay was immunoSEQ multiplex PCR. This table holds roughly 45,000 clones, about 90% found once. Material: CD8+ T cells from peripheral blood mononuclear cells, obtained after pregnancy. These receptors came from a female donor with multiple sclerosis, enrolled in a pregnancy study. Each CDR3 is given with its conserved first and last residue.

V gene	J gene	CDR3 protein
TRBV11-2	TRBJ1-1	CASSLYPTVRSTEAFF
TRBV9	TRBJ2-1	CASSPSGGFSYNEQFF
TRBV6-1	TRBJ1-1	CASSEDAGTLLMNTEAFF
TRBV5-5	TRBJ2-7	CASSSRTGSPYEQYF
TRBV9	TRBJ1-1	CATQRTANTEAFF
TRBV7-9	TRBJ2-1	CASSLTGLAGSNEQFF
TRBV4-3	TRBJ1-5	CASRPDRNSNQPQHF
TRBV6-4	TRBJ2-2	CASSDSTSGDTGELFF
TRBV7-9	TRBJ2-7	CASSFQDRATYEQYF
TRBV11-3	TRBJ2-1	CASSSAGGWGNEQFF
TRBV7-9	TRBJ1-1	CASSLDRAAFF
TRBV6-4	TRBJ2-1	CASSAIDIASSYNEQFF
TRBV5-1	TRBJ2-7	CASSRGGLAGVLYEQYF
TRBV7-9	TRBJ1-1	CASRLGETGGGTEAFF
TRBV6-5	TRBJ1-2	CASSYGAGDPGYTF
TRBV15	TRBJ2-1	CATSRSIAWEQFF
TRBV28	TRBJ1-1	CASSFTGEYTEAFF
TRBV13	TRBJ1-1	CASSTQAPATEAFF
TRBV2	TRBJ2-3	CATMSAAIGDTQYF
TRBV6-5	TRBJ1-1	CASVSNTEAFF
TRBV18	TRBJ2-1	CASSSSGGNDEQFF
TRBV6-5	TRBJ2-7	CASSYGHRYEQYF
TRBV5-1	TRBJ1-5	CASSGRDREAYQPQHF
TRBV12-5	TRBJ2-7	CASGLPPPDYEQYF
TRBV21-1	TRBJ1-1	CASSKRRITEAFF
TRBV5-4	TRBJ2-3	CASSLVSGQVGVQYF
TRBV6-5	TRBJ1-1	CASTPDRGNTEAFF
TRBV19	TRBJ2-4	CASSMVAGAQNIQYF
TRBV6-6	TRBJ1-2	CASLASGYGYTF
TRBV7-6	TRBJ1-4	CASSPWDSSSTNEKLFF
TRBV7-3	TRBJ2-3	CASSSPGQGWGGYTDTQYF
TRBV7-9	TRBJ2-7	CASSPGGLAGGEEQYF
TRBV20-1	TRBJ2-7	CSAGTGYEQYF
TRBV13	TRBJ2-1	CASSPRLAGWTYNEQFF
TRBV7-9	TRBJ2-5	CASSFWDSQETQYF
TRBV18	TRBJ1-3	CASSRPPEAGNTIYF
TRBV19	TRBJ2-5	CASSIHRGRAETQYF
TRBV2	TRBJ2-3	CASSERGTLSTDTQYF
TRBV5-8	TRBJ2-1	CASSEEVRGRNEQFF
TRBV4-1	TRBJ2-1	CASGELAGDYNEQFF
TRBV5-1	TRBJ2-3	CASSIGTGGSTDTQYF
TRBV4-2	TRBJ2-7	CASSRFDRGDEQYF
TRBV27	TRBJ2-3	CASSFYRSTDTQYF
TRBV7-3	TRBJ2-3	CASSSQGGSTDTQYF
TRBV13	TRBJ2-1	CASSLGEGNEQFF
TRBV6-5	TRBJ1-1	CASSYGGEAFF
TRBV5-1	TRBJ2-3	CASSLTGTGYTDTQYF
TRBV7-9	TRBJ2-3	CASSASAGGFTDTQYF
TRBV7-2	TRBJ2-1	CASSLAVVGTSGRGSYNEQFF
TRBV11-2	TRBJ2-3	CASSTQISGSTDTQYF
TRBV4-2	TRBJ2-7	CASSQDNSVGSGGFEQYF
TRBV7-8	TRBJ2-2	CASSLGVGAGVTGELFF
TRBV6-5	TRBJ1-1	CASSHGQGAWTEAFF
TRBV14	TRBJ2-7	CASSQDRREQYF